Listed below are T cell receptor beta chains from one sample, sequenced in a study of T cell responses to AZD1222 COVID-19 vaccine. Clones were sequenced by immunoSEQ multiplex PCR, and TCRdb holds only the in-frame ones, with some missing. The sample carries under 150,000 clones, roughly 90% recorded once. The input for sequencing was peripheral blood, taken 28 days after the second AZD1222 dose. The receptor set was obtained from an adult who received the AZD1222 COVID-19 vaccine. Each CDR3 is given with its conserved first and last residue. A D gene is named only where the DNA matches it firmly. Only part of the rows carry a size: once, few, many, or a class if the clone is expanded.

19	-	TRBJ2-7	-	TRBV21-1	TGTGCCAGCAGCAATCCCGGTTGCGGCCTAGCGGCAAACTCCTACGAGCAGTACTTC	CASSNPGCGLAANSYEQYF
14	-	TRBJ1-1	-	TRBV5-1	TGCGCCAGCAGCTCATCGACCAGGGACACTGAAGCTTTCTTT	CASSSSTRDTEAFF
17	once	TRBJ1-6	-	TRBV18	TGTGCCAGCTCACCACGGACAGAAAATCCTTATAATTCACCCCTCCACTTT	CASSPRTENPYNSPLHF
13	-	TRBJ1-2	-	TRBV21-1	TGTGCCAATCCGGGGGTAGGGGCGACTGGCTACACCTTC	CANPGVGATGYTF
16	once	TRBJ2-1	TRBD2	TRBV7-3	TGTGCCAGCAGCTGGGGCGGGACTAGCGGCGGCAATGAGCAGTTCTTC	CASSWGGTSGGNEQFF
14	-	TRBJ1-5	-	TRBV28	TGTGCCAGTTTACCTCTGTTATTTGGTCAGCCCCAGCATTTT	CASLPLLFGQPQHF
15	-	TRBJ2-2	TRBD1	TRBV28	TGTGCCAGCAGTAACCGGGACAGGGTCACCGGGGAGCTGTTTTTT	CASSNRDRVTGELFF
14	-	TRBJ2-3	-	TRBV5-1	TGCGCCAGCCGTGTAGGACAGCACACAGATACGCAGTATTTT	CASRVGQHTDTQYF
15	-	TRBJ2-1	-	TRBV5-1	TGCGCCAGCAGAGGGTCGGTCAGGTCCTACAATGAGCAGTTCTTC	CASRGSVRSYNEQFF
15	once	TRBJ2-1	TRBD2	TRBV5-1	TGCGCCAGCAGCTTGGTTGGGACTAGCGGGAATGAGCAGTTCTTC	CASSLVGTSGNEQFF
15	-	TRBJ2-1	TRBD1	TRBV5-6	TGTGCCAGCAGTCCCCGGAGGACAGGGAAGAATGAGCAGTTCTTC	CASSPRRTGKNEQFF
14	few	TRBJ2-2	-	TRBV7-2	TGTGCCAGCAGCTCAGCTACAGGGACCGGGGAGCTGTTTTTT	CASSSATGTGELFF
15	few	TRBJ2-7	-	TRBV6-5	TGTGCCAGCAGTTACGTCGACGCGGACAGCAACGAGCAGTACTTC	CASSYVDADSNEQYF
15	once	TRBJ1-4	-	TRBV5-6	TGTGCCAGCAGCTTGATCGGGGGATGGGAAGAAAAACTGTTTTTT	CASSLIGGWEEKLFF
16	-	TRBJ1-5	-	TRBV5-8	TGTGCCAGCAGCTTGGACGGGGCCGATAGCAATCAGCCCCAGCATTTT	CASSLDGADSNQPQHF
14	-	TRBJ2-5	TRBD2	TRBV30	TGTGCCTGGACTCGGAGCGGGGGACAAGAGACCCAGTACTTC	CAWTRSGGQETQYF
16	-	TRBJ2-3	TRBD2	TRBV6-5	TGTGCCAGCAGTTACTCCCTAGCGGGAGCGGGAGATACGCAGTATTTT	CASSYSLAGAGDTQYF
15	-	TRBJ2-1	-	TRBV30	TGTGCCTGGAGTCCCGGGACAAAGGCCTACAATGAGCAGTTCTTC	CAWSPGTKAYNEQFF
15	-	TRBJ1-4	TRBD1	TRBV5-1	TGCGCCAGCAGCGTGACAGGGGCAACTAATGAAAAACTGTTTTTT	CASSVTGATNEKLFF
12	-	TRBJ1-1	-	TRBV6-4	TGTGCCCCATGGGGGCTTAACACTGAAGCTTTCTTT	CAPWGLNTEAFF
16	-	TRBJ1-1	TRBD1	TRBV6-1	TGTGCCAGCAGTGAACCCGGACAGGGGTTGTATACTGAAGCTTTCTTT	CASSEPGQGLYTEAFF
14	few	TRBJ2-7	-	TRBV7-9	TGTGCCAGCAGCTCCCGCCGGGACACCTACGAGCAGTACTTC	CASSSRRDTYEQYF
14	-	TRBJ2-4	-	TRBV28	TGTGCCAGCAGGCTGGGGGGAACCAAAAACATTCAGTACTTC	CASRLGGTKNIQYF
16	-	TRBJ2-2	-	TRBV9	TGTGCCAGCAGCGTAGGGGGCATTAGGAACACCGGGGAGCTGTTTTTT	CASSVGGIRNTGELFF
13	once	TRBJ2-1	-	TRBV6-5	TGTGCCAGCAGTTACGATTCGAGTGGAGAGCAGTTCTTC	CASSYDSSGEQFF
14	-	TRBJ2-7	TRBD2	TRBV19	TGTGCCAGTAGTGTACTAGCGGGAGCCTACGAGCAGTACTTC	CASSVLAGAYEQYF
16	-	TRBJ1-6	-	TRBV5-1	TGCGCCAGCAGCTTGGGCGGTCACTCCTATAATTCACCCCTCCACTTT	CASSLGGHSYNSPLHF
17	few	TRBJ2-3	TRBD1	TRBV7-9	TGTGCCAGCAGCTTAGCAGGGGGACAGGGACGGGCAGATACGCAGTATTTT	CASSLAGGQGRADTQYF
17	-	TRBJ1-3	-	TRBV11-2	TGTGCCAGCAGAACGGGGCGGGGTGCGGGGAATAAAGACACCATATATTTT	CASRTGRGAGNKDTIYF
14	-	TRBJ1-2	TRBD1	TRBV5-4	TGTGCCAGCACCCTAGGGACAGACCTTACGGGCTACACCTTC	CASTLGTDLTGYTF
17	-	TRBJ2-1	-	TRBV5-1	TGCGCCAGCAGCTTGGATCTATCGGAGTCGTCCTACAATGAGCAGTTCTTC	CASSLDLSESSYNEQFF
13	-	TRBJ2-7	-	TRBV12-2	TGTGCAAGTCGTGTGGGACGTTTCTTCGAGCAGTACTTC	CASRVGRFFEQYF
14	-	TRBJ1-6	-	TRBV5-5	TGTGCCAGCAGCTTGGTAGGAAAGGATTCACCCCTCCACTTT	CASSLVGKDSPLHF
15	-	TRBJ2-2	-	TRBV25-1	TGTGCCAGCCAGAACCGGGTTCCGAACACCGGGGAGCTGTTTTTT	CASQNRVPNTGELFF
19	-	TRBJ1-1	-	TRBV28	TGTGCCAGCAGTACTCGACAGGTAATCACCAGACCGATGAACACTGAAGCTTTCTTT	CASSTRQVITRPMNTEAFF
16	few	TRBJ2-3	TRBD2	TRBV9	TGTGCCAGCAGCGTAGTTGGGCGGGAGGCTACAGATACGCAGTATTTT	CASSVVGREATDTQYF
18	-	TRBJ2-3	TRBD2	TRBV5-6	TGTGCCAGCAGCTCATTGCGGGGGGGCGGAGGATACACAGATACGCAGTATTTT	CASSSLRGGGGYTDTQYF
13	-	TRBJ1-2	-	TRBV9	TGTGCCAGCAGCCCGGGACACGTCTATGGCTACACCTTC	CASSPGHVYGYTF
15	few	TRBJ2-3	TRBD1	TRBV5-1	TGCGCCAGCAGCCCCGGACAGGGGGCGCGTCATACGCAGTATTTT	CASSPGQGARHTQYF
12	-	TRBJ1-1	-	TRBV30	TGTGCCTGGAGCCTGACGAACACTGAAGCTTTCTTT	CAWSLTNTEAFF
13	-	TRBJ1-6	-	TRBV29-1	TGCAGCGTTGGGACAGACTATAGTTCACCCCTCCACTTT	CSVGTDYSSPLHF
12	-	TRBJ1-2	-	TRBV5-1	TGCGCCAGCAGCTTTCAAAGGGATGGCTACACCTTC	CASSFQRDGYTF
16	-	TRBJ2-1	TRBD1	TRBV28	TGTGCCAGCATACCGAGCCGGGACAGGGGACCCAATGAGCAGTTCTTC	CASIPSRDRGPNEQFF
12	-	TRBJ2-2	-	TRBV12-3/TRBV12-4	TGTGCCAGCAGTTTAGGGGCCGGGGAGCTGTTTTTT	CASSLGAGELFF
13	-	TRBJ1-3	-	TRBV30	TGTGCCCGGAGCTCTCCCGGTGGAAACACCATATATTTT	CARSSPGGNTIYF
13	-	TRBJ2-3	-	TRBV28	TGTGCCAGCAGTAGCGGGAGCACAGATACGCAGTATTTT	CASSSGSTDTQYF
15	-	TRBJ1-6	-	TRBV6-1	TGTGCCAGCAGTGAAGTAGGGCAGGGGAGTGCACCCCTCCACTTT	CASSEVGQGSAPLHF
15	-	TRBJ2-3	TRBD2	TRBV10-1	TGCGCCAGCAGTGCTCGGGGGGAAAGCACAGATACGCAGTATTTT	CASSARGESTDTQYF
15	few	TRBJ2-5	-	TRBV5-6	TGTGCCAGCAGCCGGTACTGGGTAGCTGAAGAGACCCAGTACTTC	CASSRYWVAEETQYF
16	once	TRBJ2-1	TRBD1	TRBV7-9	TGTGCCAGCAGCTCTACCGGGACAGGCTCCTACAATGAGCAGTTCTTC	CASSSTGTGSYNEQFF
14	once	TRBJ2-7	TRBD1	TRBV6-5	TGTGCCAGCAGGAATTACAGGGGCCCCTACGAGCAGTACTTC	CASRNYRGPYEQYF
16	-	TRBJ2-3	TRBD2	TRBV7-3	TGTGCCAGCAGCGTGCGGACTAGCGGGACCACAGATACGCAGTATTTT	CASSVRTSGTTDTQYF
13	-	TRBJ2-1	TRBD1	TRBV6-5	TGTGCCAGCAGTCGACAGGGGGCTAATGAGCAGTTCTTC	CASSRQGANEQFF
11	-	TRBJ2-7	-	TRBV10-3	TGTGCCATCGCGCAGGCCTACGAGCAGTACTTC	CAIAQAYEQYF
13	-	TRBJ1-4	-	TRBV30	TGTGCCTGGAGTCCACAGGCTAATGAAAAACTGTTTTTT	CAWSPQANEKLFF